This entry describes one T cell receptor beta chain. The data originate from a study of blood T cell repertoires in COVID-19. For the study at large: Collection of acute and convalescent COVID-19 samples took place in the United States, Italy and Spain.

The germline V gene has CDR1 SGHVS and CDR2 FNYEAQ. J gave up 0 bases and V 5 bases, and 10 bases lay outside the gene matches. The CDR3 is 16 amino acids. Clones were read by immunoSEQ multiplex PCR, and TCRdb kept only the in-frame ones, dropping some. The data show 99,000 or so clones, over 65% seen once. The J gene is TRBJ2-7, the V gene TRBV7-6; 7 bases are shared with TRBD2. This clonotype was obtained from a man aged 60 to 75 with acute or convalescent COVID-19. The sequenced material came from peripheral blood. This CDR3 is CASSPREGQYSYEQYF. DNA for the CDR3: TGTGCCAGCAGCCCGAGGGAGGGGCAGTACTCCTACGAGCAGTACTTC.